This TCR beta chain was sequenced during a study of technical replicates of blood from four donors. The germline gives CDR1 SGHNT, CDR2 YYREEE (reference sequence). CDR3 length: 18 residues. J lost 1 base, V lost 0 bases, and 11 bases had no gene match. Data came from immunoSEQ multiplex PCR; TCRdb stores just in-frame clones and leaves some out. The sample has about 89,000 clones; just under 95% are singletons. The source material was T cells isolated from PBMCs. This clonotype originated in a human donor in good health. The chain combines TRBV5-4 with TRBJ1-1; TRBD1 matches 8 bases. The CDR3 protein is CASSLASGGAIWNTEAFF. The CDR3 bases are TGTGCCAGCAGCTTGGCTTCAGGGGGCGCAATATGGAACACTGAAGCTTTCTTT.